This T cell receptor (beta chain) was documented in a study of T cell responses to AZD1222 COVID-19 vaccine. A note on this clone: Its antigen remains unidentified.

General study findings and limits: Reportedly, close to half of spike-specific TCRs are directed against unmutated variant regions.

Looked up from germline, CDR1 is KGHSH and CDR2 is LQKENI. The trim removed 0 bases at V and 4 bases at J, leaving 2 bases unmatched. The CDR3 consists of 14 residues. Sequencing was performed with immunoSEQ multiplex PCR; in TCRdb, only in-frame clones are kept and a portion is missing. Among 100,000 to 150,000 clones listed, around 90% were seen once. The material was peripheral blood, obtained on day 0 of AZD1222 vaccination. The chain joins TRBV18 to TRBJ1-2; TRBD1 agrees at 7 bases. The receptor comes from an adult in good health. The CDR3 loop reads CASSPPGQTYGYTF. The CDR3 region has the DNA TGTGCCAGCTCACCACCGGGACAGACCTATGGCTACACCTTC.